This T cell receptor beta chain was sequenced for a study of blood T cells in healthy people across ages. Findings and limits, study-wide: The study found TCR beta diversity correlated strongly with naive T cell percentage.

This clonotype appeared a few times. No antigen is known for it. The use of a sample-barcoded 5' primer and a J-beta primer mix characterized a second PCR of 7 to 11 cycles. TCRdb analysed the 5' RACE reads with MiXCR anew, one entry per CDR3 protein. The sample lists fewer than 950,000 distinct CDR3 sequences, under 40% occurring once. The germline V gene has CDR1 MNHEY and CDR2 SVGEGT. CDR3 size: 15 residues. Trimming took 5 bases from V and 0 from J, leaving 11 bases between them. The sequence was obtained from a man aged 18 to 29 in good health. J is TRBJ2-1 and V is TRBV6-2 or TRBV6-3; TRBD2 might be the D (6 bases). The sample taken for sequencing was blood. The CDR3 loop is CASSLGLISYNEQFF. CDR3 coding DNA: TGTGCCAGCAGTCTAGGACTAATCTCCTACAATGAGCAGTTCTTC.